This entry lists 16 T cell receptor beta chains sequenced from one sample in a study of blood T cells in healthy people across ages. For the second PCR, which ran for roughly 6 to 12 cycles, a sample-barcoded 5' primer and a J-beta primer mix were used. TCRdb fed the 5' RACE reads into MiXCR, producing one record per CDR3 protein. Seen here are under 800,000 distinct CDR3 sequences, around 40% observed once, and the top ten hold 20% to 25%. The sample taken for sequencing was blood. The receptor source for this set is a woman aged 60-75 years in good health.

This chain links TRBV16 with TRBJ2-7, with D possibly being TRBD1 (6 bases). The germline gives CDR1 KGHSY, CDR2 FQNENV. The V end lost 1 base, the J end lost 2 bases, and 12 bases lay between the germline ends. The CDR3 is 15 amino acids. CDR3: CASSQYYRDTYEQYF. For the CDR3, the DNA is TGTGCCAGCAGCCAATATTACAGGGACACCTACGAGCAGTACTTC.

With respect to this clonotype: Germline is not matched at one junction end, which may reflect a read error. The chain is built from TRBV7-3 and TRBJ2-1; D possibly matches TRBD1 or TRBD2 (5 bases each). CDR3 length: 15 residues. CDR1 SGHTA and CDR2 FQGTGA come from the germline V gene. CDR3 sequence reads: CANSPGSRGDNEQFF. DNA of the CDR3: TGTGCCAACAGCCCAGGGAGTCGTGGAGACAATGAGCAGTTCTTC.

A few counts support this clonotype. The V and J genes are TRBV10-3 and TRBJ2-3; tentatively, D is TRBD1 (5 bases). V gave up 0 bases and J gave up 9 bases, with 10 bases separating them. The CDR3 spans 13 residues. CDR1 is ENHRY and CDR2 is SYGVKD in the germline V gene. The CDR3 is CAISESNWGTQYF. For the CDR3, the DNA is TGTGCCATCAGTGAGTCTAACTGGGGCACGCAGTATTTT.

This clonotype was detected only once. V usage is TRBV5-6 and J usage is TRBJ2-5; D gene uncertain. Germline V gene sequence: CDR1 SGHDT, CDR2 YYEEEE. V lost 0 bases and J 5 bases, leaving 11 bases between the germline ends. The CDR3 has 14 residues. The CDR3 is CASSLAPTTETQYF. The CDR3 DNA is TGTGCCAGCAGCTTGGCCCCCACGACGGAGACCCAGTACTTC.

This chain joins TRBV2 and TRBJ2-2; D remains ambiguous. The V end was cut by 11 bases, the J end by 0 bases, with 13 bases between. The CDR3 sequence is 14 residues long. Germline CDR1 SNHLY, CDR2 FYNNEI. The DNA for the CDR3 is TGTGCCGGGCTGGAAAGCCCGAACACCGGGGAGCTGTTTTTT. This translates into CAGLESPNTGELFF.

The CDR3 sequence: CASSPPAGGETQYF. CDR3 coding DNA: TGTGCCAGCAGCCCCCCTGCCGGTGGGGAGACCCAGTACTTC. The chain has TRBV14 and TRBJ2-5; no reliable D call. CDR1 SGHDN and CDR2 FVKESK come from the germline V gene. The CDR3 loop spans 14 amino acids. Trimming pared 4 bases from V and 5 bases from J, leaving 14 bases between.

This clonotype was counted between two and nine times. The chain recombines TRBV13 with TRBJ2-7; D not resolved. Germline values: CDR1 PRHDT, CDR2 FYEKMQ (reference sequence). This CDR3 is built from 14 residues. Trimming removed 6 bases from V and 0 bases from J, with 12 bases in between. Here the CDR3 reads CASSQRASSYEQYF. The CDR3 coding sequence is TGTGCCAGCAGTCAAAGGGCGAGCTCCTACGAGCAGTACTTC.

The V gene is TRBV29-1, the J gene TRBJ1-3; 7 bases map to TRBD1. V trimming: 6 bases; J trimming: 3 bases; junction bases outside the gene matches: 5. This CDR3 has 13 residues. Germline V gives CDR1 SQVTM, CDR2 ANQGSEA. CDR3 sequence: CSVGQLGGNTIYF. The CDR3 DNA follows: TGCAGCGTGGGACAGCTTGGTGGAAACACCATATATTTT. The whole variable domain, remainder taken from reference TRBV29-1 and TRBJ1-3, is SAVISQKPSRDICQRGTSLTIQCQVDSQVTMMFWYRQQPGQSLTLIATANQGSEATYESGFVIDKFPISRPNLTFSTLTVSNMSPEDSSIYLCSVGQLGGNTIYFGEGSWLTVV.

This chain joins TRBV20-1 and TRBJ1-2, with TRBD1 as a possible D gene (5 bases). The CDR3 consists of 13 residues. Germline V CDR1 and CDR2: DFQATT, SNEGSKA (reference sequence). Trimming cost V 3 bases and J 3 bases, with 11 bases left between them. The CDR3 loop is CSASGHPDYGYTF. The CDR3 region has the DNA TGCAGTGCTAGTGGACACCCGGACTATGGCTACACCTTC.

The chain uses TRBV27 and TRBJ2-7; 10 bases align to TRBD1. Germline values: CDR1 MNHEY, CDR2 SMNVEV (reference sequence). The J segment lost 3 bases and the V segment lost 5 bases, leaving 10 bases of the junction unmatched. The CDR3 runs to 16 residues. The CDR3 sequence is CASSTQGQGKVYEQYF. The CDR3 DNA reads TGTGCCAGCAGTACCCAGGGACAGGGGAAAGTCTACGAGCAGTACTTC.

V gene TRBV20-1 combines with J gene TRBJ2-3; D may be TRBD2 (6 bases). Trimming took 5 bases from V and 5 from J, leaving 20 bases between them. The CDR3 contains 15 residues. Germline values: CDR1 DFQATT, CDR2 SNEGSKA (reference sequence). The CDR3 sequence: CSAATSSLRGDTQYF. The CDR3 DNA is TGCAGTGCTGCCACTAGCTCCCTGAGGGGAGATACGCAGTATTTT.

The chain joins TRBV7-2 to TRBJ2-3; TRBD2 matches 10 bases. Germline V gene data show CDR1 as SGHTA and CDR2 as FQGNSA. There are 18 residues in the CDR3. Trimming cost V 5 bases and J 0 bases; bases outside gene matches: 11. CDR3 in amino acids: CASSPPSGSFFSTDTQYF. The CDR3 DNA reads as TGTGCCAGCAGCCCCCCTAGCGGGAGTTTTTTCAGCACAGATACGCAGTATTTT.

The chain links TRBV20-1 to TRBJ2-4; 9 nucleotides match TRBD2. After removal of 0 bases from V and 6 bases from J, the junction contained 3 bases not matched to a gene. The CDR3 consists of 14 residues. Germline lookup yields CDR1 DFQATT and CDR2 SNEGSKA (reference sequence). The CDR3 reads CSARETSGLNIQYF. In DNA, the CDR3 is TGCAGTGCTAGAGAAACTAGCGGGCTAAACATTCAGTACTTC.

The chain couples TRBV7-2 to TRBJ2-7; 10 bases are a match to TRBD2. The DNA end is a closer match to TRBJ2-4, so the J assignment may be wrong. Germline V lookup: CDR1 SGHTA, CDR2 FQGNSA. The CDR3 is made up of 16 amino acids. The CDR3 bases are TGTACCAGCAGCTTAGGGCTAGCGGGAGTAGTAGACATTCAGTACTTC. Residues: CTSSLGLAGVVDIQYF.

This clonotype was observed a few times. The genes are TRBV20-1 and TRBJ2-4; D could derive from TRBD1 or TRBD2 (5 bases each). V was shortened by 6 bases and J by 3 bases, with 21 bases between the two germline ends. The CDR3 contains 16 residues. The V gene's germline CDR1 is DFQATT and CDR2 SNEGSKA (reference sequence). CDR3 DNA: TGCAGTGCCGTCCGGGCCGGGACCCTCGACAAAAACATTCAGTACTTC. It encodes CSAVRAGTLDKNIQYF.

This clonotype was seen at least ten times. The chain recombines TRBV12-3 or TRBV12-4 with TRBJ2-5, with D maybe TRBD1 (5 bases). The CDR3 is made up of 14 amino acids. V lost 8 bases to trimming and J lost 1 base, with 14 bases between them. CDR3 in DNA: TGTGCCAGCTGCAACGGTGGGGCCCAAGAGACCCAGTACTTC. This gives the protein CASCNGGAQETQYF.